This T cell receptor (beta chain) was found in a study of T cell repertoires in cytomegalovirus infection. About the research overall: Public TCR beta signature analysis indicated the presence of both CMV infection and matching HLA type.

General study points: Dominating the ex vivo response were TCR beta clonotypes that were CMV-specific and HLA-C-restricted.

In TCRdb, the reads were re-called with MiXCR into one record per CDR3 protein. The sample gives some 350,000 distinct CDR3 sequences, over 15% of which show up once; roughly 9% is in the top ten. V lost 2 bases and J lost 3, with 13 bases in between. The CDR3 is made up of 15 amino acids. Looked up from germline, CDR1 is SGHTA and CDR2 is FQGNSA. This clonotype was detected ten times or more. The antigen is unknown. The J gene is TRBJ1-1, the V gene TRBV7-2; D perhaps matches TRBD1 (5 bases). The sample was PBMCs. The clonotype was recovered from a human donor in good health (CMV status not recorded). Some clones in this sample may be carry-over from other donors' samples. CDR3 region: CASSLFQGAYTEAFF. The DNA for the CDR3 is TGTGCCAGCAGCTTATTTCAAGGGGCTTACACTGAAGCTTTCTTT.